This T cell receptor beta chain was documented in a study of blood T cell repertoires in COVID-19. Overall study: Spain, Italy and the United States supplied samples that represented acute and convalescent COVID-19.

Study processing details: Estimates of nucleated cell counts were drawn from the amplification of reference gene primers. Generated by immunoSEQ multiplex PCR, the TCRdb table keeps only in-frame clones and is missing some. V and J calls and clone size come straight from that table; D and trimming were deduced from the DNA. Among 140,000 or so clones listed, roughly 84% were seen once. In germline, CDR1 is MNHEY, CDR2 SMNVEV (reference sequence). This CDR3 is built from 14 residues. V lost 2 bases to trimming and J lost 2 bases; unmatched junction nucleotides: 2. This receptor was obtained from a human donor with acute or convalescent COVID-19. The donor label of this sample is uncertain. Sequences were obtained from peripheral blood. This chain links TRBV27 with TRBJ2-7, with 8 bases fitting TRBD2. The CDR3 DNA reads TGTGCCAGCAGTTTACGGGGACTAGCCTACGAGCAGTACTTC. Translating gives CASSLRGLAYEQYF.